Each of the 24 T cell receptor beta chains below was sequenced from the same sample in a study of identical twins. One entry per CDR3 protein results from TCRdb running MiXCR on the 5' RACE reads. The sample lists hundreds of thousands of distinct CDR3 sequences, roughly an eighth seen once, with roughly 1.5% in the top ten. These data were also filed under a second study, of yellow fever vaccine responses in identical twins.

What was sequenced was PBMCs. Source of these receptors: a woman under 30 in good health.

In this sample, this clonotype turned up many times. The J gene is TRBJ1-5, the V gene TRBV12-3 or TRBV12-4; TRBD1 is a possible D gene (5 bases). V was shortened by 11 bases and J by 0 bases, with 11 bases between the two germline ends. The CDR3 extends over 13 amino acids. This CDR3 reads CAGGFNSNQPQHF. For the CDR3, the DNA is TGTGCCGGGGGATTCAATAGCAATCAGCCCCAGCATTTT.

Details on this clonotype: One junction end does not reproduce the germline sequence, and a read error may be involved. This chain joins TRBV3-1 and TRBJ2-1; either TRBD1 or TRBD2 may fit D (5 bases each). The CDR3 extends over 15 amino acids. Germline V CDR1 and CDR2: LGHDT, YNNKEL (reference sequence). In DNA form, the CDR3 reads TGTGCCACCAGCCAAGATAGGGGACCCCTCAATGAGCAGTTCTTC. Encoded protein: CATSQDRGPLNEQFF.

The chain carries TRBV20-1 and TRBJ2-7, with 7 bases aligning to TRBD2. This CDR3 is built from 14 residues. V shed 0 bases, J shed 2 bases, and the junction held 4 bases outside the gene matches. Germline assignment: CDR1 DFQATT and CDR2 SNEGSKA (reference sequence). The chain's CDR3 is CSAREGGTTYEQYF. In DNA, the CDR3 is TGCAGTGCTAGAGAGGGGGGGACCACCTACGAGCAGTACTTC.

The chain links TRBV12-3 or TRBV12-4 to TRBJ1-2, with D unclear. The CDR3 is 14 amino acids. V was shortened by 6 bases and J by 7 bases, with 18 bases between the two germline ends. The CDR3 region has the DNA TGTGCCAGCAGGGGAGACCGATCTTTTAGTGGCTACACCTTC. Amino acid sequence: CASRGDRSFSGYTF.

The chain joins TRBV3-1 to TRBJ2-1; D gene uncertain. The CDR3 runs to 18 residues. Germline V gene data show CDR1 as LGHDT and CDR2 as YNNKEL (reference sequence). The CDR3 protein is CTCCPHSPSSKINNEQFF. The CDR3 DNA is TGTACCTGCTGTCCCCATAGCCCCAGCAGCAAGATAAACAATGAGCAGTTCTTC.

The chain has TRBV24-1 and TRBJ2-5; TRBD1 aligns across 7 bases. V shed 4 bases, J shed 6 bases, and the junction held 7 bases outside the gene matches. CDR1 is KGHDR, CDR2 SFDVKD, per germline. The CDR3 loop spans 14 amino acids. The CDR3 protein is CATSERQGLQTQYF. The CDR3 region has the DNA TGTGCCACCAGTGAACGACAGGGTTTACAGACCCAGTACTTC.

This clonotype came up many times. This chain joins TRBV12-3 or TRBV12-4 and TRBJ2-4; D uncertain. The CDR3 has 16 residues. V was cut by 1 base and J by 0 bases, with 10 bases left in between. The CDR3 sequence is CASSLGSTVAKNIQYF. The CDR3 bases are TGTGCCAGCAGTTTAGGGTCAACTGTAGCCAAAAACATTCAGTACTTC.

This clonotype occurred a few times. The rearrangement links TRBV5-1 to TRBJ2-2; D possibly corresponds to TRBD1 (6 bases). The CDR3 has 14 residues. The V gene lost 3 bases and the J gene lost 6 bases, with 12 bases spanning the gap. The V gene's germline CDR1 is SGHRS and CDR2 YFSETQ. The CDR3 DNA reads TGCGCCAGCAGCTACAGGGACCCGGCCGGGGAGCTGTTTTTT. Its protein product is CASSYRDPAGELFF.

This clonotype was observed a few times. The rearrangement joins TRBV20-1 to TRBJ2-1, with 11 positions matching TRBD2. The ends lost 4 bases at V and 10 bases at J; junction bases unmatched: 9. The germline V gene encodes CDR1 DFQATT and CDR2 SNEGSKA (reference sequence). This CDR3 contains 14 residues. The DNA for the CDR3 is TGCAGTGCTAATCTCGGACTAGCGGGTAACGAGCAGTTCTTC. Its protein product is CSANLGLAGNEQFF.

The chain is built from TRBV2 and TRBJ2-1; 14 nucleotides align to TRBD2. Germline V lookup: CDR1 SNHLY, CDR2 FYNNEI. The CDR3 runs 16 residues. The trim removed 5 bases at V and 9 bases at J, leaving 9 bases unmatched. CDR3 in amino acids: CASSLTGTSGRGEQFF. In DNA, the CDR3 is TGTGCCAGCAGTCTAACCGGGACTAGCGGGAGAGGTGAGCAGTTCTTC.

This clonotype occurred a few times. The chain uses TRBV6-6 and TRBJ2-7; TRBD1 or TRBD2 may be the D gene (5 bases each). Germline V CDR1 and CDR2: MNHNY, SVGAGI (reference sequence). V dropped 6 bases and J dropped 4 bases, with 13 bases sitting between them. The CDR3 is 13 amino acids. CDR3 protein: CASRGRLSYEQYF. CDR3 sequence (DNA): TGTGCCAGCAGGGGGCGACTATCTTACGAGCAGTACTTC.

This chain links TRBV29-1 with TRBJ2-1; tentative D call: TRBD2 (6 bases). The CDR3 length is 18 residues. In germline, CDR1 is SQVTM, CDR2 ANQGSEA. V was shortened by 5 bases and J by 0 bases, with 23 bases between the two germline ends. The CDR3 protein is CSVRIRDSTWGSYNEQFF. As DNA, the CDR3 is TGCAGCGTTCGGATCCGGGACTCAACGTGGGGCTCCTACAATGAGCAGTTCTTC.

This clonotype was detected a few times. The gene calls are TRBV29-1 and TRBJ1-2; D is unclear. Germline V gene data show CDR1 as SQVTM and CDR2 as ANQGSEA. The V gene lost 0 bases and the J gene lost 8 bases, with 7 bases spanning the gap. The CDR3 runs 11 residues. Here the CDR3 reads CSVEEAGGYTF. As DNA, the CDR3 is TGCAGCGTTGAAGAGGCTGGGGGCTACACCTTC.

V and J are TRBV18 and TRBJ2-7; 9 bases match TRBD2. There are 18 residues in the CDR3. V lost 0 bases to trimming and J lost 1 base; unmatched junction nucleotides: 10. The germline V gene has CDR1 KGHSH and CDR2 LQKENI. CDR3 in amino acids: CASSPPGTAGGTSYEQYF. CDR3 DNA: TGTGCCAGCTCACCACCGGGTACGGCGGGAGGGACATCCTACGAGCAGTACTTC.

This chain connects TRBV6-4 to TRBJ2-2; D gene ambiguous. The V gene lost 0 bases and the J gene lost 6 bases, with 8 bases spanning the gap. The CDR3 contains 14 residues. CDR1 is MRHNA, CDR2 SNTAGT, per germline. CDR3 sequence (DNA): TGTGCCAGCAGTGACTCGACGGCATCCGGGGAGCTGTTTTTT. It encodes CASSDSTASGELFF.

This clonotype has at least ten counts. This chain connects TRBV4-1 to TRBJ2-5, with D possibly being TRBD1 (5 bases). With 4 bases removed from V and 4 bases from J, the gap between germline ends came to 10 bases. The CDR3 length is 13 residues. CDR1 is MGHRA, CDR2 YSYEKL, per germline. The chain's CDR3 is CASSLTGSETQYF. The CDR3 DNA reads TGCGCCAGCAGCCTCACAGGCTCAGAGACCCAGTACTTC.

This rearrangement joins TRBV7-2 to TRBJ2-1, with D possibly being TRBD2 (5 bases). The CDR3 has 17 residues. Germline-derived CDR1 and CDR2 are SGHTA and FQGNSA. Trimming cost V 1 base and J 6 bases, with 19 bases left between them. CDR3: CASSLGRGVLAINEQFF. CDR3 DNA sequence: TGTGCCAGCAGCTTAGGCCGGGGAGTATTGGCTATCAATGAGCAGTTCTTC.

The rearrangement uses TRBV5-6 and TRBJ2-1; TRBD1 agrees at 9 bases. The CDR3 is 14 amino acids. The germline CDR1 and CDR2 sequences are SGHDT and YYEEEE. V dropped 2 bases and J dropped 9; count of bases not matched to a gene: 6. CDR3 residues: CASSFGTGGGEQFF. The DNA for the CDR3 is TGTGCCAGCAGCTTTGGCACAGGGGGCGGTGAGCAGTTCTTC. Complete variable domain (other parts from reference TRBV5-6 and TRBJ2-1): DAGVTQSPTHLIKTRGQQVTLRCSPKSGHDTVSWYQQALGQGPQFIFQYYEEEERQRGNFPDRFSGHQFPNYSSELNVNALLLGDSALYLCASSFGTGGGEQFFGPGTRLTVL.

This clonotype was seen a few times. The gene calls are TRBV7-3 and TRBJ1-6; D call uncertain. Per the germline V gene, CDR1 is SGHTA and CDR2 is FQGTGA. Trimming removed 1 base at V and 8 bases at J, with 6 bases between. CDR3 length: 13 residues. The CDR3 is CASSLMRDSPLHF. The CDR3 DNA reads as TGTGCCAGCAGCTTAATGAGGGATTCACCCCTCCACTTT. Looking up the rest from reference TRBV7-3 and TRBJ1-6 gives the full variable domain: GAGVSQTPSNKVTEKGKYVELRCDPISGHTALYWYRQSLGQGPEFLIYFQGTGAADDSGLPNDRFFAVRPEGSVSTLKIQRTERGDSAVYLCASSLMRDSPLHFGNGTRLTVT.

V and J are TRBV28 and TRBJ2-7; possibly TRBD2 for D (5 bases). Germline V gives CDR1 MDHEN, CDR2 SYDVKM. Trimming removed 7 bases from V and 5 bases from J, with 21 bases in between. There are 15 residues in the CDR3. CDR3 in DNA: TGTGCCAGCAATCCAGGCGGCGCGGGCTGGGACGAGCAGTACTTC. Protein: CASNPGGAGWDEQYF.

The chain employs TRBV7-6 and TRBJ2-5, with D possibly called TRBD1 or TRBD2 (5 bases each). Trimming pared 1 base from V and 5 bases from J, leaving 20 bases between. Germline CDR1 SGHVS, CDR2 FNYEAQ. The CDR3 runs to 17 residues. DNA for the CDR3: TGTGCCAGCAGCTTAGAGGCGGGTGGGGGTACTCCGGAGACCCAGTACTTC. This gives the protein CASSLEAGGGTPETQYF.

This clonotype was observed a handful of times. J is TRBJ1-1 and V is TRBV12-3 or TRBV12-4; TRBD1 agrees at 8 bases. V trimming: 6 bases; J trimming: 9 bases; junction bases outside the gene matches: 9. CDR3 length: 13 amino acids. The CDR3: CASRDTGGLKAFF. In nucleotides, the CDR3 is TGTGCCAGCAGGGATACAGGGGGTCTTAAAGCTTTCTTT.

The chain uses TRBV6-1 and TRBJ2-1; D is ambiguous. Trimming took off 8 bases at V and 4 bases at J, with 15 bases between the two ends. This CDR3 is 14 amino acids long. Looked up from germline, CDR1 is MNHNS and CDR2 is SASEGT. CDR3 sequence reads: CASAQLASYNEQFF. CDR3 in DNA: TGTGCCAGCGCACAATTGGCGTCTTACAATGAGCAGTTCTTC.

This chain links TRBV28 with TRBJ2-5, with unresolved D. This CDR3 region has 15 residues. Trimming stripped 3 bases from V and 8 bases from J, with 19 bases between. CDR1 is MDHEN, CDR2 SYDVKM, per germline. This CDR3 reads CASSLGSASWETQYF. Written as DNA, the CDR3 is TGTGCCAGCAGTTTGGGCTCAGCCAGTTGGGAAACCCAGTACTTC.